This T cell receptor beta chain was identified during a study of CD8 T cells in ankylosing spondylitis. The study's findings and limits: The study looked at matched synovial fluid samples from ankylosing spondylitis patients. Disease-linked clones were reported to be significantly enriched there. Earlier reports found some motif variants in synovial fluid and blood in reactive arthritis. Disease-associated clones were CD8+ and fairly uncommon in peripheral blood. Seven or eight highly homologous variants formed a TCR beta motif that appeared characteristic of ankylosing spondylitis blood.

The authors made TCR beta libraries by quantitative 5'-RACE with molecular barcodes. TCRdb re-derived calls from the 5' RACE reads in MiXCR, one entry per CDR3 protein. The sample carries a few hundred thousand distinct CDR3 sequences, about 22% recorded once. On this clonotype: Its target is unknown.

Germline-derived CDR1 and CDR2 are LNHNV and YYDKDF (reference sequence). The V segment lost 3 bases and the J segment 10 bases; nucleotides outside the gene matches: 3. The CDR3 covers 14 residues. Source material: blood, either unsorted or a sorted T cell fraction (not recorded which). The gene calls are TRBV15 and TRBJ2-3; TRBD2 matches at 14 bases. The receptor was derived from a male donor with ankylosing spondylitis. The CDR3 protein is CATSRGLAGEPQYF. CDR3 in DNA: TGTGCCACCAGCAGGGGACTAGCGGGAGAACCGCAGTATTTT.